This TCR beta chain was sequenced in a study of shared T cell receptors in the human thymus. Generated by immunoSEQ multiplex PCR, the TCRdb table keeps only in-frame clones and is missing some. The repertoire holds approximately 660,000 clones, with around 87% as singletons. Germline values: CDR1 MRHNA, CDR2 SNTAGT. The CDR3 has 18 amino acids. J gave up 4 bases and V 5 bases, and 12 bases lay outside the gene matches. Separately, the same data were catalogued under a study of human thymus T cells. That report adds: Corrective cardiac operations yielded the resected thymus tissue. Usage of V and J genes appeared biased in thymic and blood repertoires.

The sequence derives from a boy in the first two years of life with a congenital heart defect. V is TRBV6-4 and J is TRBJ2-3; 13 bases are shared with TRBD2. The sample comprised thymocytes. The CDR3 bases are TGTGCCAGCAGTTACGAGCGGACTAGCGGGAGAGGGGCAGATACGCAGTATTTT. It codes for CASSYERTSGRGADTQYF.